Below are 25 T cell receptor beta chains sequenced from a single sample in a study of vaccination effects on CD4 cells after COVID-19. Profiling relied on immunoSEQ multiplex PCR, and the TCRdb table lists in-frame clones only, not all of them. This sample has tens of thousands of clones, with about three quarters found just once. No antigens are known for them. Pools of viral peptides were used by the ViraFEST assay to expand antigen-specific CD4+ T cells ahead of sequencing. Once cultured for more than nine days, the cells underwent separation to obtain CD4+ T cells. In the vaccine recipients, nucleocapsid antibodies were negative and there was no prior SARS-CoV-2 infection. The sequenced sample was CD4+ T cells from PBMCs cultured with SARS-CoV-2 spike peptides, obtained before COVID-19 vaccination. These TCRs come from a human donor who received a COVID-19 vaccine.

CDR3 in DNA: TGTGCCAGCAGCTTATCTAGCGGGGGGCCGTCCTACGAGCAGTACTTC. It specifies CASSLSSGGPSYEQYF. The chain joins TRBV11-2 to TRBJ2-7; 11 nucleotides align to TRBD2. Germline trimming cut 2 bases from V and 1 base from J; bases unmatched to any gene: 4. CDR3 length: 16 amino acids. The germline CDR1 and CDR2 sequences are SGHAT and FQNNGV.

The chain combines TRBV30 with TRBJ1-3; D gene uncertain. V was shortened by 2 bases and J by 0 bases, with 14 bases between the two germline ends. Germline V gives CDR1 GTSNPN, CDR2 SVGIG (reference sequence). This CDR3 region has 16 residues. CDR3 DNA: TGTGCCTGGAGTAGAACCGCAGCGATCTCTGGAAACACCATATATTTT. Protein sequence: CAWSRTAAISGNTIYF. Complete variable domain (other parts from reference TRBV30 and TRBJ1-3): SQTIHQWPATLVQPVGSPLSLECTVEGTSNPNLYWYRQAAGRGLQLLFYSVGIGQISSEVPQNLSASRPQDRQFILSSKKLLLSDSGFYLCAWSRTAAISGNTIYFGEGSWLTVV.

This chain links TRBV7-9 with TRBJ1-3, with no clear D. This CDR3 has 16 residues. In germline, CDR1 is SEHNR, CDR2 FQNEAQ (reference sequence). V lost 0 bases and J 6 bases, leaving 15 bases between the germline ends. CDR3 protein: CASSLARREPENTIYF. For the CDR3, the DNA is TGTGCCAGCAGCTTAGCTCGTAGGGAGCCTGAAAACACCATATATTTT.

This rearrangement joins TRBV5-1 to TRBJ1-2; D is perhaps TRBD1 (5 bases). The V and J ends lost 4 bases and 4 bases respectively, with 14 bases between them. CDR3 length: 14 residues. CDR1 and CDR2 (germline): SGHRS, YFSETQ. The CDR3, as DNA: TGCGCCAGCAGCGGGACTACAGAGGGCTATGGCTACACCTTC. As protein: CASSGTTEGYGYTF.

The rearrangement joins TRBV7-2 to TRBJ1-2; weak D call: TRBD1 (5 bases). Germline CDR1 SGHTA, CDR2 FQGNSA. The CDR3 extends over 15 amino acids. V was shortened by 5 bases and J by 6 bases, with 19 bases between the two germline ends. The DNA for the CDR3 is TGTGCCAGCAGCCAAACGCAGGCAGGGCGGAATGGCTACACCTTC. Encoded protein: CASSQTQAGRNGYTF. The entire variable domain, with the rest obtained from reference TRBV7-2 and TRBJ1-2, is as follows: GAGVSQSPSNKVTEKGKDVELRCDPISGHTALYWYRQSLGQGLEFLIYFQGNSAPDKSGLPSDRFSAERTGGSVSTLTIQRTQQEDSAVYLCASSQTQAGRNGYTFGSGTRLTVV.

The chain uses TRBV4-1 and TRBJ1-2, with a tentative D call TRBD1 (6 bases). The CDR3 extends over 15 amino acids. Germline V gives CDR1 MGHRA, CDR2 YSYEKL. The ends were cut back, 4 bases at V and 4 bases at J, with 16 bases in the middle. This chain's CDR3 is CASSPLAGVPYGYTF. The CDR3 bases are TGCGCCAGCAGCCCCCTTGCAGGGGTTCCCTATGGCTACACCTTC.

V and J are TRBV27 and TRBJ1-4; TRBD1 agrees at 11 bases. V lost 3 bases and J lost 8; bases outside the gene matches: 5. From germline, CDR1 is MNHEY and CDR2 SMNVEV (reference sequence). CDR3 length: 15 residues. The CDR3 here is CASSFGTGGREKLFF. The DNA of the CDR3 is TGTGCCAGCAGTTTCGGGACAGGGGGGCGAGAAAAACTGTTTTTT.

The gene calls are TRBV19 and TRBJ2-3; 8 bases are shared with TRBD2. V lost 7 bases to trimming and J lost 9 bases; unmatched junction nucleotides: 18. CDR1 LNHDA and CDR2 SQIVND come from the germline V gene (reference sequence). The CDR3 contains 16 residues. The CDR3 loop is CASTPRGLAEAETQYF. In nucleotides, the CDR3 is TGTGCCAGTACCCCACGAGGACTAGCTGAAGCGGAAACGCAGTATTTT. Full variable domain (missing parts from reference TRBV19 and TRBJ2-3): DGGITQSPKYLFRKEGQNVTLSCEQNLNHDAMYWYRQDPGQGLRLIYYSQIVNDFQKGDIAEGYSVSREKKESFPLTVTSAQKNPTAFYLCASTPRGLAEAETQYFGPGTRLTVL.

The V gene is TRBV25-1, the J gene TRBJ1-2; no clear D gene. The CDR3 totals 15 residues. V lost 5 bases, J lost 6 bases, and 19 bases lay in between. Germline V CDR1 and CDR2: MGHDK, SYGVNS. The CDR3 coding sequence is TGTGCCAGCAGTTTAGTACGGGAAGATCGCGATGGCTACACCTTC. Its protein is CASSLVREDRDGYTF.

CDR3 protein: CASSFNAGIDYGYTF. The CDR3, as DNA: TGCGCCAGCAGCTTTAATGCAGGCATAGACTATGGCTACACCTTC. The V call is TRBV5-1, the J call TRBJ1-2; D is undetermined. V was clipped by 2 bases and J by 3 bases, with 14 bases between them. Per germline, CDR1 SGHRS and CDR2 YFSETQ. The CDR3 totals 15 residues.

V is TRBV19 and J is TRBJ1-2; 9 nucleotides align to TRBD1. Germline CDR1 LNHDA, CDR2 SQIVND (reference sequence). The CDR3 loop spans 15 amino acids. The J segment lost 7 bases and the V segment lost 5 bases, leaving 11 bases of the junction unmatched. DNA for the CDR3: TGTGCCAGTAGTCTTTCCCGGGGACAGGGCTTTGGCTACACCTTC. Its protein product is CASSLSRGQGFGYTF. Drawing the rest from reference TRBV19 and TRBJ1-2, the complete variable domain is DGGITQSPKYLFRKEGQNVTLSCEQNLNHDAMYWYRQDPGQGLRLIYYSQIVNDFQKGDIAEGYSVSREKKESFPLTVTSAQKNPTAFYLCASSLSRGQGFGYTFGSGTRLTVV.

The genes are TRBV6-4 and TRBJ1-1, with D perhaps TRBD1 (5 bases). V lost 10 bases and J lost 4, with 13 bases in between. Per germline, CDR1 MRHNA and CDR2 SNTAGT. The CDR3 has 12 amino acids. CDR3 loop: CATEIGTTEAFF. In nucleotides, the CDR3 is TGTGCCACCGAAATAGGGACCACTGAAGCTTTCTTT.

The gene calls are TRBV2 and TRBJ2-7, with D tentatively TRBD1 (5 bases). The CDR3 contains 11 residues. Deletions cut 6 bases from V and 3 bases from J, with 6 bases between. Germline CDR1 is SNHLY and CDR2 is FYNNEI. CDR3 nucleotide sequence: TGTGCCAGCAGGACAGTCTACGAGCAGTACTTC. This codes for CASRTVYEQYF.

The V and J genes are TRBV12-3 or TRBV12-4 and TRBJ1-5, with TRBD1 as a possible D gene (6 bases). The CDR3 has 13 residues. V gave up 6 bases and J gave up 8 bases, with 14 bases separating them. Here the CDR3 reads CASSTGLLEPQHF. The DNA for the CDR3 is TGTGCCAGCAGCACAGGGTTATTGGAGCCCCAGCATTTT.

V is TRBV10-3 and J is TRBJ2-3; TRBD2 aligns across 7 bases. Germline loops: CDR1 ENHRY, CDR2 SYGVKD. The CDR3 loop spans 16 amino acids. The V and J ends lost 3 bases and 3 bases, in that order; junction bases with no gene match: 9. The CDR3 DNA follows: TGTGCCATCAGTGACATTGGGGCGGGGGAGACAGATACGCAGTATTTT. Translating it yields CAISDIGAGETDTQYF.

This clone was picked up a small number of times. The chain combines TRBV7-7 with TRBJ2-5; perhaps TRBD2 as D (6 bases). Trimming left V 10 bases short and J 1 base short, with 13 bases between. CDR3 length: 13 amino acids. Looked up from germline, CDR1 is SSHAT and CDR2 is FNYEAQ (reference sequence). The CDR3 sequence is CATSRGAQETQYF. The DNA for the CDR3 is TGTGCCACCTCCCGCGGGGCCCAAGAGACCCAGTACTTC.

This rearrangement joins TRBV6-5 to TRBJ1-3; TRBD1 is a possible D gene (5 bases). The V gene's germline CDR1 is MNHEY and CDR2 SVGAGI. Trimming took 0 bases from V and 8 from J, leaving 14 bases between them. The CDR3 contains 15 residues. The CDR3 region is CASSYSGVSGDTIYF. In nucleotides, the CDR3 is TGTGCCAGCAGTTACTCTGGGGTATCGGGGGACACCATATATTTT.

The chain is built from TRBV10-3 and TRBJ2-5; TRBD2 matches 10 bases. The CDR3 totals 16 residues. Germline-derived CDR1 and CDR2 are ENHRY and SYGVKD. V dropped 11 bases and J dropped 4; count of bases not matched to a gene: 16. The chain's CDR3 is CASRSGGAGPLETQYF. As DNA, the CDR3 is TGTGCCTCCCGGAGCGGGGGGGCTGGTCCTCTAGAGACCCAGTACTTC.

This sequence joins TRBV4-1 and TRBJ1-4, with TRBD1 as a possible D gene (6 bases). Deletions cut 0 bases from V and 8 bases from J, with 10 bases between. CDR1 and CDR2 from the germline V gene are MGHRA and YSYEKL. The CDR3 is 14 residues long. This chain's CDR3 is CASSQDEDREKLFF. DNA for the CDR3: TGCGCCAGCAGCCAAGATGAGGACAGAGAAAAACTGTTTTTT.

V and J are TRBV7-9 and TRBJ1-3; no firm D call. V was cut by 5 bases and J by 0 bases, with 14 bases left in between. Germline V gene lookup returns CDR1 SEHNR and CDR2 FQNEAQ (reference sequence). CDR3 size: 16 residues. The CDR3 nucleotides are TGTGCCAGCAGCCCACGCCAGAGTTTCTCTGGAAACACCATATATTTT. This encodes CASSPRQSFSGNTIYF.

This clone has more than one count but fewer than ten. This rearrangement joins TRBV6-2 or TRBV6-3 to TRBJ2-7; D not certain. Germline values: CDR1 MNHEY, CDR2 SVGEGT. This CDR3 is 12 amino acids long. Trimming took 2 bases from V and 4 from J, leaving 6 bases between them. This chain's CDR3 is CASSYREYEQYF. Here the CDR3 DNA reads TGTGCCAGCAGTTACAGAGAATACGAGCAGTACTTC.

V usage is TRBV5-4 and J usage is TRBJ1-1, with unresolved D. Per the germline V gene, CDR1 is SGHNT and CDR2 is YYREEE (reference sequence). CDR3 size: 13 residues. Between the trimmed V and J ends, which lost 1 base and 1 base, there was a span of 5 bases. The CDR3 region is CASSLSRNTEAFF. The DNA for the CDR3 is TGTGCCAGCAGCTTGAGCCGGAACACTGAAGCTTTCTTT.

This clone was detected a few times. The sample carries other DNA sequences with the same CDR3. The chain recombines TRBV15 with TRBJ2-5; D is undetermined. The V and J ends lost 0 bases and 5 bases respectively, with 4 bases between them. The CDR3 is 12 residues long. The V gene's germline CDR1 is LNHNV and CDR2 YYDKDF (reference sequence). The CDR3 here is CATSRDIETQYF. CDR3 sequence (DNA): TGTGCCACCAGCAGAGACATTGAGACCCAGTACTTC.

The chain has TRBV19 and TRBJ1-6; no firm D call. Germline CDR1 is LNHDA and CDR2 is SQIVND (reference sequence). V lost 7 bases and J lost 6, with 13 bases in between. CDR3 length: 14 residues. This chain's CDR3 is CASTLARSNSPLHF. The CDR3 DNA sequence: TGTGCCAGTACCCTGGCGCGGTCTAATTCACCCCTCCACTTT.

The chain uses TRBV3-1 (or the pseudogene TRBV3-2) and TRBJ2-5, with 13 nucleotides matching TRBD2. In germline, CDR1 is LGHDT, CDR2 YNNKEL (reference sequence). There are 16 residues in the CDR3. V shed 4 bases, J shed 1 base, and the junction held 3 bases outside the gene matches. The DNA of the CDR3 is TGTGCCAGCAGCCTCGGACTAGCGGGGGTCCAAGAGACCCAGTACTTC. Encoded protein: CASSLGLAGVQETQYF.